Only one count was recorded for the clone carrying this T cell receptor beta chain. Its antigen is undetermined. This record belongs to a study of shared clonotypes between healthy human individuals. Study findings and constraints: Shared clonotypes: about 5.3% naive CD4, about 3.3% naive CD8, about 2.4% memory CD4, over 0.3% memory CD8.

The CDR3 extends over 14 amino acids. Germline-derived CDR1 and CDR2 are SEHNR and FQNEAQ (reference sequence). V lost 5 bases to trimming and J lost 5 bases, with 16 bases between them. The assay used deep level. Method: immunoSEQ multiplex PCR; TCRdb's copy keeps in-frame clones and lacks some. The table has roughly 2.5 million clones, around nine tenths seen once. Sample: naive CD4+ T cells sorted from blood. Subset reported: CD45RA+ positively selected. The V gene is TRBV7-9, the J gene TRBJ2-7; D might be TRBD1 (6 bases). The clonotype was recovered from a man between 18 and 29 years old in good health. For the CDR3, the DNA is TGTGCCAGCAGCATCCACAGGGAATTCCACGAGCAGTACTTC. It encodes CASSIHREFHEQYF.